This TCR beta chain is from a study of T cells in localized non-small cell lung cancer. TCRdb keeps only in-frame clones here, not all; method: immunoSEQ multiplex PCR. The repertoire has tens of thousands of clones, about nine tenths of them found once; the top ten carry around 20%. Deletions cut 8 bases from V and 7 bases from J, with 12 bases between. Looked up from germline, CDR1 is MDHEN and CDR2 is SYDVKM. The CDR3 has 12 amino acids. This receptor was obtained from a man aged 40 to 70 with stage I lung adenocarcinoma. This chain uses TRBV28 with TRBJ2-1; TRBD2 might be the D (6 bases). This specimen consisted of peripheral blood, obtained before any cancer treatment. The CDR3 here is CASLASVNEQFF. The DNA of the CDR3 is TGTGCCAGCCTTGCTAGCGTAAATGAGCAGTTCTTC.